This T cell receptor (beta chain) was obtained from a study of blood T cell repertoires in COVID-19. Measured with immunoSEQ multiplex PCR; TCRdb has only the in-frame clones, and not every one. The sample contains more than 65,000 clones, around 80% of which appear only once. The CDR3 runs 13 residues. J was trimmed by 1 base and V by 7 bases; bases with no gene match: 6. Germline loops: CDR1 SQVTM, CDR2 ANQGSEA. This TCR derives from a human donor in a cohort sampled during active COVID-19. The chain links TRBV29-1 to TRBJ2-7; TRBD2 matches at 8 bases. The sequenced sample consisted of peripheral blood. In nucleotides, the CDR3 is TGCAGCGCCCGATTAGCGGGATCCTACGAGCAGTACTTC. Protein sequence: CSARLAGSYEQYF.